The clone carrying this T cell receptor (beta chain) was counted only a few times. Sequence at one end of the junction differs from germline and may be a read error. This sample was included in a study of shared clonotypes between healthy human individuals. The protocol was immunoSEQ multiplex PCR, while the TCRdb copy is restricted to in-frame clones and leaves out a portion. Of some 2,000,000 clones detected, almost 96% appear once; the ten largest clones hold roughly 0.13%. This CDR3 is 13 amino acids long. Germline-derived CDR1 and CDR2 are SSHAT and FNYEAQ (reference sequence). This TCR was recovered from a young man in good health. The chain carries TRBV7-7 and TRBJ1-5; no firm D call. Input material: naive CD4+ T cells sorted from blood. Indicated subset: CD45RA+ positively selected. The CDR3 region has the DNA TGTGCTAGCAGCACTGGCAGAGATCAGCCCCAGCATTTT. As protein: CASSTGRDQPQHF.